This is a list of T cell receptor beta chains from one sample in a study of blood T cell repertoires in COVID-19. Produced via immunoSEQ multiplex PCR; TCRdb's table is partial and in-frame only. The sample consists of approximately 240,000 clones, about 88% of them appearing once. The sequenced material came from peripheral blood. The receptors originated from a woman in her 40s who had recovered from COVID-19. Both conserved end residues are part of each CDR3. The D gene is left open where the match is weak. Not every row has a clone size; where given, it reads once, few, many or a size class.

j_call d_call v_call cdr3_length clone_size cdr3_nt cdr3_aa
TRBJ2-1 - TRBV12-3/TRBV12-4 12 - TGTGCCAGCAGGGCTAGGAGTAATGAGCAGTTCTTC CASRARSNEQFF
TRBJ1-6 - TRBV4-3 15 - TGCGCCAGCAGTTTTTCGACAGAAAGTAATTCACCCCTCCACTTT CASSFSTESNSPLHF
TRBJ1-5 - TRBV6-1 14 few TGTGCCAGCAGTGAAGCGGGGGGGCAACAGCCCCAGCATTTT CASSEAGGQQPQHF
TRBJ2-2 TRBD2 TRBV11-3 15 - TGTGCCAGCAGCTTAAGCGGGGCAGAAACCGGGGAGCTGTTTTTT CASSLSGAETGELFF
TRBJ1-2 - TRBV5-4 12 - TGTGCCAGCAGCTCGGACAGTTATGGCTACACCTTC CASSSDSYGYTF
TRBJ1-3 - TRBV27 14 - TGTGCCAGCAGTTTCCCAGGGGTCGGAAACACCATATATTTT CASSFPGVGNTIYF
TRBJ2-7 - TRBV7-2 13 - TGTGCCAGCAGCTTCCAAACAGCCTACGAGCAGTACTTC CASSFQTAYEQYF
TRBJ2-3 - TRBV9 13 once TGTGCCAGCAGCCCCCAGGTCGCGGATACGCAGTATTTT CASSPQVADTQYF
TRBJ1-5 - TRBV24-1 13 - TGTGCCACCAGTGGCCAGGGAAATCAGCCCCAGCATTTT CATSGQGNQPQHF
TRBJ1-5 - TRBV27 15 - TGTGCCAGCAGTGGATGGGAGGGAAGCAATCAGCCCCAGCATTTT CASSGWEGSNQPQHF
TRBJ1-5 - TRBV28 14 - TGTGCCAGCAGACCGGGGGGGAGCAATCAGCCCCAGCATTTT CASRPGGSNQPQHF
TRBJ2-1 - TRBV7-2 13 - TGTGCCAGCAGCTCCGGGGGAAACAATGAGCAGTTCTTC CASSSGGNNEQFF
TRBJ1-2 TRBD1 TRBV9 14 - TGTGCCAGCAGCCCACAGACAGGGTCGAATGGCTACACCTTC CASSPQTGSNGYTF
TRBJ2-2 - TRBV18 13 - TGTGCCAGCTCACCCCAGGGGTTCGGGGAGCTGTTTTTT CASSPQGFGELFF
TRBJ2-2 - TRBV28 14 - TGTGCCAGCAGTTCAAACGGTAACACCGGGGAGCTGTTTTTT CASSSNGNTGELFF
TRBJ2-2 - TRBV27 12 - TGTGCCAGCAGTTTGGCCAGGGGGGAGCTGTTTTTT CASSLARGELFF
TRBJ2-3 TRBD2 TRBV9 15 once TGTGCCAGCAGCGCGAGCGGGGGCCCAATAGGTACGCAGTATTTT CASSASGGPIGTQYF
TRBJ2-1 - TRBV6-5 12 - TGTGCCAGCAGTTCCTCCGGGACAGAGCAGTTCTTC CASSSSGTEQFF
TRBJ1-5 - TRBV7-8 15 - TGTGCCAGCAGCTTAGATTTCCAGTTAAATCAGCCCCAGCATTTT CASSLDFQLNQPQHF
TRBJ2-7 TRBD1 TRBV28 13 - TGTGCCTCCCTAAGGGACAGGTTTAGCGAGCAGTACTTC CASLRDRFSEQYF
TRBJ1-2 - TRBV30 12 - TGTGCCTGGAGGAGGGTGAGCTATGGCTACACCTTC CAWRRVSYGYTF
TRBJ2-1 TRBD2 TRBV6-2/TRBV6-3 15 - TGTGCCAGCAGTTACTCGGGGACTAGTTACAATGAGCAGTTCTTC CASSYSGTSYNEQFF
TRBJ2-3 TRBD2 TRBV11-2 14 - TGTGCCAGCCGGGAGACTAGCGGAACAGATACGCAGTATTTT CASRETSGTDTQYF
TRBJ2-5 - TRBV12-5 12 - TGTGCTAGTGGTTCCGCCCTAGCGTTTCAGTACTTC CASGSALAFQYF
TRBJ2-5 - TRBV12-3/TRBV12-4 13 - TGTGCCAGCGGAAGAGGTGGTCCCAAGACCCAGTACTTC CASGRGGPKTQYF
TRBJ2-7 - TRBV4-2 16 - TGTGCCAGCAGCCAAGATTGGGGGGGCTTCTCCTACGAGCAGTACTTC CASSQDWGGFSYEQYF
TRBJ2-2 TRBD1 TRBV4-3 15 - TGCGCCAGCAGCTTTCCGGGACAGGGGACCGGGGAGCTGTTTTTT CASSFPGQGTGELFF
TRBJ2-7 TRBD1 TRBV18 13 - TGTGCCAGCTCACCGGACAGGGGGAGCGAGCAGTACTTC CASSPDRGSEQYF
TRBJ1-1 TRBD1 TRBV6-2/TRBV6-3 18 once TGTGCCAGCAGTTACTCGATGGGACAGGGGTTTGTGGACACTGAAGCTTTCTTT CASSYSMGQGFVDTEAFF